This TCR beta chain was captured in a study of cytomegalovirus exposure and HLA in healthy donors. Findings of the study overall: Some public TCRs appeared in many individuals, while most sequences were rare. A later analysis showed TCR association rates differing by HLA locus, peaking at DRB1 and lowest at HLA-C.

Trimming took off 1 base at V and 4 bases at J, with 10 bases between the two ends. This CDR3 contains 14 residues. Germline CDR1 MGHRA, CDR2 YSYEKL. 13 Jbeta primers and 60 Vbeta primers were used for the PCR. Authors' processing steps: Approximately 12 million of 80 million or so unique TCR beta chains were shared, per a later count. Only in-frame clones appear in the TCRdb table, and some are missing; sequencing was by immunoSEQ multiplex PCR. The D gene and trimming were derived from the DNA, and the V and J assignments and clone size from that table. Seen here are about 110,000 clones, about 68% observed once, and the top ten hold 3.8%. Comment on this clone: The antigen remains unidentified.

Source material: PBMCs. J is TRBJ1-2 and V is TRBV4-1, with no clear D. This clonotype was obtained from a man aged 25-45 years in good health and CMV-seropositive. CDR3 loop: CASSQGGSVYGYTF. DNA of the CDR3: TGCGCCAGCAGCCAAGGTGGCTCAGTCTATGGCTACACCTTC.